This entry is about one TCR beta chain. The data were obtained in a study of blood T cell repertoires in COVID-19. Study-level information: COVID-19 samples collected from the United States, Italy and Spain covered acute and convalescent phases.

Method: immunoSEQ multiplex PCR; TCRdb's copy keeps in-frame clones and lacks some. The sample has 110,000 to 150,000 clones, 79% seen once. This CDR3 comprises 14 residues. Germline-derived CDR1 and CDR2 are MNHEY and SMNVEV (reference sequence). V dropped 3 bases and J dropped 4 bases, with 13 bases sitting between them. The source material was peripheral blood. This clonotype originated in a man between 45 and 60 years old with active or convalescent COVID-19. The rearrangement joins TRBV27 to TRBJ2-7; a weak D match, TRBD2 (5 bases). CDR3 protein: CASSLGRPGYEQYF. The CDR3 coding sequence is TGTGCCAGCAGTTTGGGCAGACCGGGATACGAGCAGTACTTC.